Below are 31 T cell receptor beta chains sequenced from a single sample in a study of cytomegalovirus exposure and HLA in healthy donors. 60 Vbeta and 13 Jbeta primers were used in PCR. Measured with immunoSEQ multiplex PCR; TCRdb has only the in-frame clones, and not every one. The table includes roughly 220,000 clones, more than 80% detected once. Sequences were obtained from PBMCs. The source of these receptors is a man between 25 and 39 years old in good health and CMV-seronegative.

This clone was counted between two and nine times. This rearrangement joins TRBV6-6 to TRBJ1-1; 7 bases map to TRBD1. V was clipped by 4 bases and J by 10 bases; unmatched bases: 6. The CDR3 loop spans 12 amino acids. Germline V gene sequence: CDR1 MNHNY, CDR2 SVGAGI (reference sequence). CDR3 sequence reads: CASSFTGAGAFF. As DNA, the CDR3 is TGTGCCAGCAGTTTCACAGGGGCGGGAGCTTTCTTT.

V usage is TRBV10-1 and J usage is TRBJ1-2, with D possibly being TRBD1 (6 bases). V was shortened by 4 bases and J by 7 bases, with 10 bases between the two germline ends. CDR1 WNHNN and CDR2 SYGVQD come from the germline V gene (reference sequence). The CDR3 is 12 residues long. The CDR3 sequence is CASSGYRAGYTF. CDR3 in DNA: TGCGCCAGCAGTGGTTACAGGGCTGGCTACACCTTC.

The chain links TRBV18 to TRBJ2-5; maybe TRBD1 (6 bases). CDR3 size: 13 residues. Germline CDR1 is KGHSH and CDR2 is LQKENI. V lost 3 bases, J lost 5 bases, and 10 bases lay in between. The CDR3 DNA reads TGTGCCAGCTCACCGACAGGACGGGAGACCCAGTACTTC. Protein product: CASSPTGRETQYF.

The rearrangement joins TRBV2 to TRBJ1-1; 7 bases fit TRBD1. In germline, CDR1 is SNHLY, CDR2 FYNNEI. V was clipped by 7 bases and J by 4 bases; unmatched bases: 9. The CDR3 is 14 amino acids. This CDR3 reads CASMTDRPGTEAFF. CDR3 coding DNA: TGTGCCAGCATGACGGACAGGCCGGGCACTGAAGCTTTCTTT.

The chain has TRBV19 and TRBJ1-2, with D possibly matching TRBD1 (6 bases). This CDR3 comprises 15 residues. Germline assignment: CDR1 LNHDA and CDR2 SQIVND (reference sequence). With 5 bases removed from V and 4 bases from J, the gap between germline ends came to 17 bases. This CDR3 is CASSPSGGAGYGYTF. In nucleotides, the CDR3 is TGTGCCAGTAGTCCCTCTGGGGGCGCTGGCTATGGCTACACCTTC.

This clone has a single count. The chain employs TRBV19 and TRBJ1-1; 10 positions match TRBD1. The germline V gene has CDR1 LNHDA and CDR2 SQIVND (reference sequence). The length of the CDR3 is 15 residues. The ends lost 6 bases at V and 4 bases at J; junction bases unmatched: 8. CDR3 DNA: TGTGCCAGTAGAACTGACAGGGGGCGAACCACTGAAGCTTTCTTT. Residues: CASRTDRGRTTEAFF. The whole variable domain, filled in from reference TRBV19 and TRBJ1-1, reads DGGITQSPKYLFRKEGQNVTLSCEQNLNHDAMYWYRQDPGQGLRLIYYSQIVNDFQKGDIAEGYSVSREKKESFPLTVTSAQKNPTAFYLCASRTDRGRTTEAFFGQGTRLTVV.

The CDR3 loop is CASRYLQDYEQYF. The CDR3 nucleotides read TGTGCCAGCAGATACCTCCAGGATTACGAGCAGTACTTC. The rearrangement joins TRBV6-6 to TRBJ2-7; D gene ambiguous. This CDR3 contains 13 residues. Germline V gives CDR1 MNHNY, CDR2 SVGAGI (reference sequence). V gave up 6 bases and J gave up 4 bases, with 13 bases separating them.

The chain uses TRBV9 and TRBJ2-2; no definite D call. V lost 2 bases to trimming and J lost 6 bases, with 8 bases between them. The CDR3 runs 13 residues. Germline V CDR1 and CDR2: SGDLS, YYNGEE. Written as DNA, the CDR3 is TGTGCCAGCAGCGTGAGCGCGGCCGGGGAGCTGTTTTTT. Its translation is CASSVSAAGELFF.

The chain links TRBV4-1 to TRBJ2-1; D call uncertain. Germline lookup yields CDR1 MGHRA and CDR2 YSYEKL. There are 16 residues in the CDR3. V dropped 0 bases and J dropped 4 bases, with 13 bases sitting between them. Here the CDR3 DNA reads TGCGCCAGCAGCCAAGAAACCACCCCTACTTACAATGAGCAGTTCTTC. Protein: CASSQETTPTYNEQFF.

This chain's CDR3 is CATSTLSGGAETQYF. CDR3 DNA sequence: TGTGCCACCAGCACCCTTTCCGGGGGAGCGGAGACCCAGTACTTC. V gene TRBV15 combines with J gene TRBJ2-5, with TRBD2 as a possible D gene (6 bases). This CDR3 comprises 15 residues. Germline CDR1 LNHNV, CDR2 YYDKDF (reference sequence). The V and J ends lost 4 bases and 5 bases respectively, with 17 bases between them. The whole variable domain, remainder taken from reference TRBV15 and TRBJ2-5, is DAMVIQNPRYQVTQFGKPVTLSCSQTLNHNVMYWYQQKSSQAPKLLFHYYDKDFNNEADTPDNFQSRRPNTSFCFLDIRSPGLGDTAMYLCATSTLSGGAETQYFGPGTRLLVL.

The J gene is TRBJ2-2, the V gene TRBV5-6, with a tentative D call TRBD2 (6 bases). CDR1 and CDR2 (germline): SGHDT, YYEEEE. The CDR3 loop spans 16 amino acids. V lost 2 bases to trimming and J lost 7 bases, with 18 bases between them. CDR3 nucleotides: TGTGCCAGCAGCTTATTCGGAAGGGGACTCGACGGGGAGCTGTTTTTT. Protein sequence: CASSLFGRGLDGELFF.

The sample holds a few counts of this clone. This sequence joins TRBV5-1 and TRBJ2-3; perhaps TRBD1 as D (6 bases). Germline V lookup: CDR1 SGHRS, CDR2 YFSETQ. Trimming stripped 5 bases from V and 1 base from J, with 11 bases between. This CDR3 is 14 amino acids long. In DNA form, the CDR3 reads TGCGCCAGCAGGGGGGCGGGCCGCACAGATACGCAGTATTTT. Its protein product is CASRGAGRTDTQYF. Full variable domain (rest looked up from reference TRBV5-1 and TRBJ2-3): KAGVTQTPRYLIKTRGQQVTLSCSPISGHRSVSWYQQTPGQGLQFLFEYFSETQRNKGNFPGRFSGRQFSNSRSEMNVSTLELGDSALYLCASRGAGRTDTQYFGPGTRLTVL.

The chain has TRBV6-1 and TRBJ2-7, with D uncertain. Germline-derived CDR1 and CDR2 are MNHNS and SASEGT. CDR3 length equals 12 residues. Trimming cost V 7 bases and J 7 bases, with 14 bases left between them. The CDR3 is CASKRVGYEQYF. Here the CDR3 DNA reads TGTGCCAGCAAACGGGTGGGTTATGAGCAGTACTTC.

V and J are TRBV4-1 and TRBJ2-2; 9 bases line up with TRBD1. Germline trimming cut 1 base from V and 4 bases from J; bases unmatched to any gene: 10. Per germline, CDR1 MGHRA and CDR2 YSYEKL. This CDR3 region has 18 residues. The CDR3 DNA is TGCGCCAGCAGCCAAGTGAGAAAGGACAGGGGAGGCACCGGGGAGCTGTTTTTT. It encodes CASSQVRKDRGGTGELFF.

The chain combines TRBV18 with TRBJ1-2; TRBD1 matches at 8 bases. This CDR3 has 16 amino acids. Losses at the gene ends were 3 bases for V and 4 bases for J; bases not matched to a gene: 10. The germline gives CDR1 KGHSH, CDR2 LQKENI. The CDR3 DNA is TGTGCCAGCTCACCCTCGGTTCGGACAGGGACCTATGGCTACACCTTC. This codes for CASSPSVRTGTYGYTF.

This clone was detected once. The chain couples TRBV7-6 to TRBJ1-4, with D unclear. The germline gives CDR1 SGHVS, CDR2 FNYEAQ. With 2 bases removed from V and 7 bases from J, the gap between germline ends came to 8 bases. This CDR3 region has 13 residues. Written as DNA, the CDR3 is TGTGCCAGCAGCTTAACGAGTAGTGAAAAACTGTTTTTT. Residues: CASSLTSSEKLFF.

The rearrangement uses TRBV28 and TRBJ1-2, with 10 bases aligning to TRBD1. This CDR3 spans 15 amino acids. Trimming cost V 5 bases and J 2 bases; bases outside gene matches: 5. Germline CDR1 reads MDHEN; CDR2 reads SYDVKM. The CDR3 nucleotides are TGTGCCAGCAGTCCCGCGGGACAGGGGAACTATGGCTACACCTTC. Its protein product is CASSPAGQGNYGYTF.

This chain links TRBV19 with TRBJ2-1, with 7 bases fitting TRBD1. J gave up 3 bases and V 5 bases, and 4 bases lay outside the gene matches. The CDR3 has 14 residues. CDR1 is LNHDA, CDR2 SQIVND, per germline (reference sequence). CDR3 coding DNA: TGTGCCAGTAGTCTGACAGGGCACTACAATGAGCAGTTCTTC. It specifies CASSLTGHYNEQFF.

The CDR3 DNA follows: TGCGCCAAAAAGTGGGACAGCAAATCTAAGTTAAACACTGAAGCTTTCTTT. Translating gives CAKKWDSKSKLNTEAFF. This chain links TRBV10-2 with TRBJ1-1; 7 bases align to TRBD1. The CDR3 sequence is 17 residues long. V shed 10 bases and J 2 bases; nucleotides not matched to a gene: 19. The germline V gene has CDR1 WSHSY and CDR2 SAAADI.

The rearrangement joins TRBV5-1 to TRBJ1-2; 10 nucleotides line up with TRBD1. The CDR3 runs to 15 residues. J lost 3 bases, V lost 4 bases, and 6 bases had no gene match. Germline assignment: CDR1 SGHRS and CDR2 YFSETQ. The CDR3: CASSPGQGSDYGYTF. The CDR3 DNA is TGCGCCAGCAGCCCGGGACAGGGGAGCGACTATGGCTACACCTTC.

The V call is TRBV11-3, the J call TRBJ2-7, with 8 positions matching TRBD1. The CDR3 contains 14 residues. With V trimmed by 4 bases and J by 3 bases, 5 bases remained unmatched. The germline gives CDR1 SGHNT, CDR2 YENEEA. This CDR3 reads CASSSSDRVYEQYF. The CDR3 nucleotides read TGTGCCAGCAGCTCCTCGGACAGGGTCTACGAGCAGTACTTC.

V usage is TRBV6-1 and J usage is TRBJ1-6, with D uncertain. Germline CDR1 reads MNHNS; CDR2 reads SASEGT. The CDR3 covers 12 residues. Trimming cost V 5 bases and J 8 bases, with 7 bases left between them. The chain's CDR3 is CASSLSYSPLHF. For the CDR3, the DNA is TGTGCCAGCAGTTTGTCGTATTCACCCCTCCACTTT.

The CDR3 protein is CASSMGTGQGAYEQYF. In DNA, the CDR3 is TGTGCCAGTAGTATGGGGACTGGACAGGGAGCCTACGAGCAGTACTTC. This chain links TRBV19 with TRBJ2-7; 8 bases map to TRBD1. CDR3 length: 16 amino acids. Germline-derived CDR1 and CDR2 are LNHDA and SQIVND (reference sequence). With V trimmed by 3 bases and J by 2 bases, 9 bases remained unmatched.

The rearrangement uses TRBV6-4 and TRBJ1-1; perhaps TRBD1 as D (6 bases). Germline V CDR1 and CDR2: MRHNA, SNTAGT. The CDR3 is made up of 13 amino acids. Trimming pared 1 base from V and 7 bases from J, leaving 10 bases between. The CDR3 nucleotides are TGTGCCAGCAGTGACTGGGGACATCTTGAAGCTTTCTTT. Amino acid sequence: CASSDWGHLEAFF.

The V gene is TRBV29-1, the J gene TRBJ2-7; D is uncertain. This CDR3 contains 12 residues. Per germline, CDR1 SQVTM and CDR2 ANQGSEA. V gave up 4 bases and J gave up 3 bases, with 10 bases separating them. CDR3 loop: CSVGDIFYEQYF. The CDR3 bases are TGCAGCGTTGGTGACATCTTCTACGAGCAGTACTTC.

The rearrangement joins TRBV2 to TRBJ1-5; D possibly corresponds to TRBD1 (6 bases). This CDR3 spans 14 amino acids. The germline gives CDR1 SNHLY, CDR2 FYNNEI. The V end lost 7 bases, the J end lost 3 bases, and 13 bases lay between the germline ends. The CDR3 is CASNVQGNNQPQHF. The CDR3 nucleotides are TGTGCCAGCAACGTACAGGGTAACAATCAGCCCCAGCATTTT.

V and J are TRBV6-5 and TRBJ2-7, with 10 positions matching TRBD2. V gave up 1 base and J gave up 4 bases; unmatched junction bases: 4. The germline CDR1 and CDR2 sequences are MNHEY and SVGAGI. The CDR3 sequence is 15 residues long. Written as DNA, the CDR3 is TGTGCCAGCAGTTACTTTACTAGCGGGACGTACGAGCAGTACTTC. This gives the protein CASSYFTSGTYEQYF.

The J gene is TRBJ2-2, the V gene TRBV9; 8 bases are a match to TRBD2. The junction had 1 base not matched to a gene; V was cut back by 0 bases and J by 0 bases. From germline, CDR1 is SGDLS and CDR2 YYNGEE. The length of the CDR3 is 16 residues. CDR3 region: CASSVGAGANTGELFF. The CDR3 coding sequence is TGTGCCAGCAGCGTAGGAGCGGGGGCGAACACCGGGGAGCTGTTTTTT.

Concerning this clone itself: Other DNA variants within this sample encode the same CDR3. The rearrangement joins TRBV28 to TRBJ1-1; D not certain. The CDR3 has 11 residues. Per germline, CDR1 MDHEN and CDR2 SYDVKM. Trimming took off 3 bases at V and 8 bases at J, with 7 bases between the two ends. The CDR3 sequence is CASSFYGEAFF. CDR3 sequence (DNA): TGTGCCAGCAGTTTCTACGGGGAAGCTTTCTTT.

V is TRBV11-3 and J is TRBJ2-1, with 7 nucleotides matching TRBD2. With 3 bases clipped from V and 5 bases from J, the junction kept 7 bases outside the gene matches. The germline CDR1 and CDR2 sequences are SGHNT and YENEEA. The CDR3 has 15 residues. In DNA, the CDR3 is TGTGCCAGCAGCTTGTACAGCGGGGCGAACAATGAGCAGTTCTTC. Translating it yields CASSLYSGANNEQFF. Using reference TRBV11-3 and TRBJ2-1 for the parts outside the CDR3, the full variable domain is EAGVVQSPRYKIIEKKQPVAFWCNPISGHNTLYWYLQNLGQGPELLIRYENEEAVDDSQLPKDRFSAERLKGVDSTLKIQPAELGDSAVYLCASSLYSGANNEQFFGPGTRLTVL.

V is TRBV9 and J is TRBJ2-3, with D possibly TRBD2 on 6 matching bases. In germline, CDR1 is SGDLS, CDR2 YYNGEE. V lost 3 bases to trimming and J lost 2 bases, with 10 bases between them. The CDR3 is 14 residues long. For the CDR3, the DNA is TGTGCCAGCAGCGGCCGGGGGACCACAGATACGCAGTATTTT. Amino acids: CASSGRGTTDTQYF.